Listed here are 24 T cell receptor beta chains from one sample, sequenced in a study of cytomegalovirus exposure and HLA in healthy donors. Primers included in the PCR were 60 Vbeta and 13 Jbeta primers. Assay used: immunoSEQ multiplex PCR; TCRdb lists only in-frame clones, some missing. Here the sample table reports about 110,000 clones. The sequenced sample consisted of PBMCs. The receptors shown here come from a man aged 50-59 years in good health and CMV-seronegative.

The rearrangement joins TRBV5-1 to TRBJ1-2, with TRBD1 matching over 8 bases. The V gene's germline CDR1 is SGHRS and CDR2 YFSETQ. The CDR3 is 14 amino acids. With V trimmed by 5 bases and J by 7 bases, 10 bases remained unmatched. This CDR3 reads CASSYTTGGGGYTF. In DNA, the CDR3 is TGCGCCAGCAGTTATACTACAGGGGGTGGTGGCTACACCTTC.

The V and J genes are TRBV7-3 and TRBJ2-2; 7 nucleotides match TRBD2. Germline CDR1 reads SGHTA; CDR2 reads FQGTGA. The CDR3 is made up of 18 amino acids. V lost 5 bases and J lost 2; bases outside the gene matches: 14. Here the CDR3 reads CASSPTRGVDFNTGELFF. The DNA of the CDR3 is TGTGCCAGCAGCCCCACTCGGGGGGTGGATTTTAACACCGGGGAGCTGTTTTTT.

The CDR3 coding sequence is TGCGCCAGCAGCCAAGCTCCGACAGGGGGGCGTGAAAAACTGTTTTTT. Translating it yields CASSQAPTGGREKLFF. The chain employs TRBV4-3 and TRBJ1-4; 9 bases align to TRBD1. The length of the CDR3 is 16 residues. Trimming at V came to 1 base and at J to 7 bases, leaving 7 bases not matched to a gene. In germline, CDR1 is LGHNA, CDR2 YSLEER.

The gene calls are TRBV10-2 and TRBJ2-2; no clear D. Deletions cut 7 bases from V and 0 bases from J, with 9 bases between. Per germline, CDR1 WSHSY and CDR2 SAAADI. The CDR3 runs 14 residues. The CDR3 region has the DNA TGCGCCAGCATCAGCAGGACGAACACCGGGGAGCTGTTTTTT. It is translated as CASISRTNTGELFF.

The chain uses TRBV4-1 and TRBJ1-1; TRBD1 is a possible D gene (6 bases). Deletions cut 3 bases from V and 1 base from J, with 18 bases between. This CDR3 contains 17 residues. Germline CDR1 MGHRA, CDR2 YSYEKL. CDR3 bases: TGCGCCAGCAGCCACCCTTCGACCGGGACACCGAACACTGAAGCTTTCTTT. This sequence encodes CASSHPSTGTPNTEAFF.

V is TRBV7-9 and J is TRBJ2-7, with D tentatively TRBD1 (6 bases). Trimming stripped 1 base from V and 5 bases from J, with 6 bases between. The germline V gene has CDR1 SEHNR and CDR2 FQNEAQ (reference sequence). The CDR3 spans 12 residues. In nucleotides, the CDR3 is TGTGCCAGCAGCTTAGGGGGGCACGAGCAGTACTTC. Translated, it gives CASSLGGHEQYF. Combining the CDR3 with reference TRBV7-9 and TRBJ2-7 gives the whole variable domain DTGVSQNPRHKITKRGQNVTFRCDPISEHNRLYWYRQTLGQGPEFLTYFQNEAQLEKSRLLSDRFSAERPKGSFSTLEIQRTEQGDSAMYLCASSLGGHEQYFGPGTRLTVT.

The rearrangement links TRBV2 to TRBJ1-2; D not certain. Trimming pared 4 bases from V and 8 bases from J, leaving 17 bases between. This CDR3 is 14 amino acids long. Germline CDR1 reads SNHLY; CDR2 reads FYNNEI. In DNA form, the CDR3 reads TGTGCCAGCAGTGTGTCGGTAAAGGAGGTGGGCTACACCTTC. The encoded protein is CASSVSVKEVGYTF.

CDR3: CASRAGGKGFSGNTIYF. In nucleotides, the CDR3 is TGTGCCAGCCGAGCCGGAGGAAAGGGCTTCTCTGGAAACACCATATATTTT. The chain recombines TRBV7-9 with TRBJ1-3; D gene unclear. Trimming pared 8 bases from V and 0 bases from J, leaving 20 bases between. CDR3 length: 17 amino acids. The germline V gene encodes CDR1 SEHNR and CDR2 FQNEAQ (reference sequence).

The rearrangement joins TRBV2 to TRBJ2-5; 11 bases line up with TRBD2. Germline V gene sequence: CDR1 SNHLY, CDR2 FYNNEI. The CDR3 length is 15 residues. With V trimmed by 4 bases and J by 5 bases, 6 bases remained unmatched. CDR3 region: CASSAYSGRDETQYF. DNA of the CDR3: TGTGCCAGCAGTGCATATAGCGGGAGGGATGAGACCCAGTACTTC.

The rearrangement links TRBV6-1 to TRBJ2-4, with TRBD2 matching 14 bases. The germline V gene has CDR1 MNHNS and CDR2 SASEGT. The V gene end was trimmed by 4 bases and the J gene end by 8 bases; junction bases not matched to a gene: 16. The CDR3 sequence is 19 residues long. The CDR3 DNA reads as TGTGCCAGCAGTGCCAGACTAGCGGGAGGGCAAACCCGGGGGGACATTCAGTACTTC. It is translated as CASSARLAGGQTRGDIQYF.

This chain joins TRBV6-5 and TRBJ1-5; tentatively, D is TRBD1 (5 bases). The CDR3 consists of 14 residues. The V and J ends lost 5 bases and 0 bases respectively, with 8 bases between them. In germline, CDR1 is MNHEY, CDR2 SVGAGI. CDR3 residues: CASSAGHSNQPQHF. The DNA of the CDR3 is TGTGCCAGCAGTGCCGGACATAGCAATCAGCCCCAGCATTTT.

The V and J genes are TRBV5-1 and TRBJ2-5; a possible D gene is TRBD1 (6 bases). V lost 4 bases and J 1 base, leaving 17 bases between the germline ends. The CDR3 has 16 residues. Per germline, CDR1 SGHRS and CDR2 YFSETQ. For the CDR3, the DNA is TGCGCCAGCAGCGGAAAAGGGACATTACTCCAAGAGACCCAGTACTTC. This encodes CASSGKGTLLQETQYF.

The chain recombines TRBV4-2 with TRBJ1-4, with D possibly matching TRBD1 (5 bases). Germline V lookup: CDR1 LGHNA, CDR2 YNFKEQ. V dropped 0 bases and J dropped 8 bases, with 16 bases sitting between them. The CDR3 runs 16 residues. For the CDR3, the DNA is TGTGCCAGCAGCCAAGACCCAACCAGGGATACCGAAAAACTGTTTTTT. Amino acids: CASSQDPTRDTEKLFF.

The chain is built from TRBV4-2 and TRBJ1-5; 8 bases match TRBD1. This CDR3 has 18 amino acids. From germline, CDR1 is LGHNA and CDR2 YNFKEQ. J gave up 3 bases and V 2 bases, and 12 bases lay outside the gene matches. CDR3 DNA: TGTGCCAGCAGCCAAAAGGCCGGGACAGGACCTGCCAATCAGCCCCAGCATTTT. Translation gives CASSQKAGTGPANQPQHF.

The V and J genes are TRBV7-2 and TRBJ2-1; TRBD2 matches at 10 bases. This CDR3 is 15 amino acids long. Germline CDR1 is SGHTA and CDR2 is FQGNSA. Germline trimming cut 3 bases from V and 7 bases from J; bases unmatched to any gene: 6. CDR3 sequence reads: CASSLGTSVLNEQFF. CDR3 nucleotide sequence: TGTGCCAGCAGCTTGGGGACTAGCGTGCTGAATGAGCAGTTCTTC.

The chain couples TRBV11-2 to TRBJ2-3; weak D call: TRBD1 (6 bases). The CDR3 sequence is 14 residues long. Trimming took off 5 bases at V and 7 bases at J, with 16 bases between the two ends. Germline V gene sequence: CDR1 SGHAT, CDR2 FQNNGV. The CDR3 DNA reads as TGTGCCAGCAGCCCGGCCGGGACAAGATATACGCAGTATTTT. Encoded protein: CASSPAGTRYTQYF. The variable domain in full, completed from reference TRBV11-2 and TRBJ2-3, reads EAGVAQSPRYKIIEKRQSVAFWCNPISGHATLYWYQQILGQGPKLLIQFQNNGVVDDSQLPKDRFSAERLKGVDSTLKIQPAKLEDSAVYLCASSPAGTRYTQYFGPGTRLTVL.

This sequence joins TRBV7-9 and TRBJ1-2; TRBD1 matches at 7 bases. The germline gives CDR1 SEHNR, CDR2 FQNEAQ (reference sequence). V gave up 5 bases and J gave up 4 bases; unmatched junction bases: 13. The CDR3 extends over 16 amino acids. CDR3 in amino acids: CASSPIGGGSSYGYTF. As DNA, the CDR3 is TGTGCCAGCAGCCCTATAGGGGGCGGGTCGAGCTATGGCTACACCTTC.

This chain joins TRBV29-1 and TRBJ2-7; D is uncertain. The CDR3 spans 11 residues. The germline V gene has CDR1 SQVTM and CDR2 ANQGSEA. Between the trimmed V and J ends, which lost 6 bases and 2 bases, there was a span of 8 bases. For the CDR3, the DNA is TGCAGCGTGACACATACCTACGAGCAGTACTTC. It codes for CSVTHTYEQYF.

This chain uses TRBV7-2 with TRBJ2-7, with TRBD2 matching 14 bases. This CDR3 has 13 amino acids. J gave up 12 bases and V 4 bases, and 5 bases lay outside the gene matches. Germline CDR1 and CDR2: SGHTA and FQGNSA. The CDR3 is CASSSGTSGSRYF. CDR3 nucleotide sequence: TGTGCCAGCAGCTCGGGGACTAGCGGGAGTCGGTACTTC.

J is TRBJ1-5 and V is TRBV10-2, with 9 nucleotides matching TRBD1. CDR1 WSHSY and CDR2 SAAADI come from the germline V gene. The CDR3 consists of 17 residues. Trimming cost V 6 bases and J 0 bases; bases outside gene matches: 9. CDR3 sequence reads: CASSAGTGRGSNQPQHF. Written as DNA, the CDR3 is TGCGCCAGCAGCGCCGGGACAGGGCGAGGTAGCAATCAGCCCCAGCATTTT.

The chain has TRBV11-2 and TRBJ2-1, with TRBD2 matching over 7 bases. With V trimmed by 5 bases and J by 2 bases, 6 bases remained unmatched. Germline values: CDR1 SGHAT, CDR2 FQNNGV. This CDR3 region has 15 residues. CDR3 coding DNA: TGTGCCAGCAGCGGGGAAGCGGGGACCTACAATGAGCAGTTCTTC. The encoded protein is CASSGEAGTYNEQFF.

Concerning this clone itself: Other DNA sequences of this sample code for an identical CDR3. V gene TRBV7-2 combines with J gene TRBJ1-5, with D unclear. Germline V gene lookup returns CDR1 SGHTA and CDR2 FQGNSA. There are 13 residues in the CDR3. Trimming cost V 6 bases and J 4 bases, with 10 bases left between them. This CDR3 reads CASSSGSNQPQHF. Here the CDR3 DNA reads TGTGCCAGCAGTTCCGGTTCGAATCAGCCCCAGCATTTT. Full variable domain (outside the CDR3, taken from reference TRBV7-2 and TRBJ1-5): GAGVSQSPSNKVTEKGKDVELRCDPISGHTALYWYRQSLGQGLEFLIYFQGNSAPDKSGLPSDRFSAERTGGSVSTLTIQRTQQEDSAVYLCASSSGSNQPQHFGDGTRLSIL.

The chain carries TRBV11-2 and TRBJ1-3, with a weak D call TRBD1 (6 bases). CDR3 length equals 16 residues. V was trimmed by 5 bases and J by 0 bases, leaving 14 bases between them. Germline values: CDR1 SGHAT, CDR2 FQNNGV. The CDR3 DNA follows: TGTGCCAGCAGCCGAACAGGGTACCTCTCTGGAAACACCATATATTTT. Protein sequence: CASSRTGYLSGNTIYF.

For the CDR3, the DNA is TGCGCCAGCAGCCGAAGGGACAGGGAATACGACGAGCAGTACTTC. It encodes CASSRRDREYDEQYF. The rearrangement joins TRBV4-1 to TRBJ2-7; TRBD1 agrees at 9 bases. J was trimmed by 5 bases and V by 4 bases; bases with no gene match: 9. The CDR3 spans 15 residues. Germline CDR1 MGHRA, CDR2 YSYEKL.